There are many counts of the clone carrying this T cell receptor (beta chain). The antigen is not known. The data are from a study of neurological immune-mediated disorders. Study outcomes and limitations: Because no CDR3 amino acid sequences were shared across subjects by expanded clones, private repertoires were suggested in all groups.

Per the germline V gene, CDR1 is DFQATT and CDR2 is SNEGSKA (reference sequence). V gave up 3 bases and J gave up 9 bases, with 24 bases separating them. The CDR3 is made up of 16 amino acids. TCRdb reanalysed the 5' RACE reads using MiXCR and keeps one entry per CDR3 protein. The sample records about 38,000 distinct CDR3 sequences, more than 9% being singletons. Sample: CD4+ T cells from blood. This receptor was identified in a woman aged 25-40 years with HTLV-1-associated myelopathy (HAM/TSP). This chain joins TRBV20-1 and TRBJ2-1; tentative D call: TRBD2 (7 bases). CDR3 sequence (DNA): TGCAGTGCTAGTTATGGTCCCCGGGGGGCAAGGCGTGAGCAGTTCTTC. This codes for CSASYGPRGARREQFF.